This TCR beta chain originates from a study of graft-versus-host responses after intestinal transplantation. Points on this clone: What it binds is not known.

The germline V gene encodes CDR1 LGHNA and CDR2 YNFKEQ. The V gene end was trimmed by 1 base and the J gene end by 5 bases; junction bases not matched to a gene: 11. The CDR3 is 17 residues long. Notes on the study in general: Recipient bone marrow held GvH clones, some seen earlier in ileum or blood. Graft-versus-host to host-versus-graft clonal ratios in allografts were high in patients with graft-donor T cell macrochimerism.

Only in-frame clones appear in the TCRdb table, and some are missing; sequencing was by immunoSEQ multiplex PCR. The sample includes over 85,000 clones, around 95% of them seen just once. This sequence originates from a human donor who received an intestinal transplant. The J gene is TRBJ1-1, the V gene TRBV4-2; TRBD1 matches at 9 bases. The sequenced sample was unstimulated CD8+ T cells sorted from spleen or lymph node cells, obtained before intestinal transplant. This CDR3 reads CASSQVPGQGPGTEAFF. Here the CDR3 DNA reads TGTGCCAGCAGCCAAGTCCCGGGACAGGGACCGGGGACTGAAGCTTTCTTT.